This T cell receptor (beta chain) was captured in a study of cytomegalovirus exposure and HLA in healthy donors. Overall study: Out of 300 to 500 genotyped donors, about 80% belonged to the Caucasian-associated ancestry cluster.

PCR was performed using 60 Vbeta and 13 Jbeta primers. TCRdb keeps only in-frame clones here, not all; method: immunoSEQ multiplex PCR. The sample records 140,000 or so clones, about 82% being singletons. Input material: PBMCs. The TCR originated in a male donor in good health and CMV-seronegative.

The CDR3 DNA is TGTGCCAGCACTACTCCCGGGGTAAGGACTGAAGCTTTCTTT. Protein sequence: CASTTPGVRTEAFF. This sequence joins TRBV2 and TRBJ1-1; D remains ambiguous. Trimming removed 7 bases at V and 5 bases at J, with 17 bases between. The CDR3 is 14 amino acids. Germline-derived CDR1 and CDR2 are SNHLY and FYNNEI.